The rows below give T cell receptor beta chains drawn from one sample of a study of early stage breast cancer tumors. Sequencing was performed with immunoSEQ multiplex PCR; in TCRdb, only in-frame clones are kept and a portion is missing. The data hold around 31,000 clones, with roughly 81% observed a single time. The sequenced material came from breast tumor tissue. These receptors originate from a person aged 30-39 years with breast cancer. Each CDR3 is given with its conserved first and last residue. Each record gives: clone size, V gene, J gene, D gene, CDR3 DNA, CDR3 protein. D genes are given only for firm matches. Clone size is given for some rows only: seen once, a few or many times, or a class if the clone is expanded.

clone size: -
V gene: TRBV30
J gene: TRBJ2-5
D gene: -
CDR3 DNA: TGTGCCTGGAGTGTAAATAAGGAGACCCAGTACTTC
CDR3 protein: CAWSVNKETQYF

clone size: -
V gene: TRBV5-8
J gene: TRBJ1-5
D gene: -
CDR3 DNA: TGTGCCAGCAGCTTGTCGCGGGGGGGTTATAGCAATCAGCCCCAGCATTTT
CDR3 protein: CASSLSRGGYSNQPQHF

clone size: -
V gene: TRBV11-3
J gene: TRBJ2-1
D gene: TRBD2
CDR3 DNA: TGTGCCAGCAGCTTAGGGGGACTAACCTACAATGAGCAGTTCTTC
CDR3 protein: CASSLGGLTYNEQFF

clone size: once
V gene: TRBV6-5
J gene: TRBJ1-6
D gene: TRBD1
CDR3 DNA: TGTGCCAGCAGTTATATTACAGGGGGCAGTTCACCCCTCCACTTT
CDR3 protein: CASSYITGGSSPLHF

clone size: -
V gene: TRBV6-6
J gene: TRBJ1-1
D gene: TRBD1
CDR3 DNA: TGTGCCAGCAGTTCTACCGACAGGGCAAACACTGAAGCTTTCTTT
CDR3 protein: CASSSTDRANTEAFF

clone size: -
V gene: TRBV7-3
J gene: TRBJ2-1
D gene: TRBD2
CDR3 DNA: TGTGCCAGCAGCAAAGGACTAGCGGGCGACAATGAGCAGTTCTTC
CDR3 protein: CASSKGLAGDNEQFF

clone size: once
V gene: TRBV21-1
J gene: TRBJ1-5
D gene: -
CDR3 DNA: TGTGCCAGCCCTCTGGGGCCTGGCAATCAGCCCCAGCATTTT
CDR3 protein: CASPLGPGNQPQHF

clone size: once
V gene: TRBV10-2
J gene: TRBJ1-1
D gene: -
CDR3 DNA: TGCGCCAGCCGCCCTTGGGGGGGGCCGATTGAAGCTTTCTTT
CDR3 protein: CASRPWGGPIEAFF

clone size: -
V gene: TRBV11-2
J gene: TRBJ2-1
D gene: TRBD2
CDR3 DNA: TGTGCCAGCAGCTTAAGATGGACTAGCGGGAGGGGGGAGCAGTTCTTC
CDR3 protein: CASSLRWTSGRGEQFF

clone size: -
V gene: TRBV7-2
J gene: TRBJ2-3
D gene: TRBD2
CDR3 DNA: TGTGCCAGCAGCTTAGGGACAGCGGGAGAGCTGGGATATACGCAGTATTTT
CDR3 protein: CASSLGTAGELGYTQYF

clone size: -
V gene: TRBV5-1
J gene: TRBJ2-3
D gene: TRBD2
CDR3 DNA: TGCGCCAGCAGCTACCTAGCGGGAACAGATACGCAGTATTTT
CDR3 protein: CASSYLAGTDTQYF

clone size: -
V gene: TRBV19
J gene: TRBJ2-7
D gene: TRBD2
CDR3 DNA: TGTGCCAGTAGTATCGGGGGGGGTATTGACGAGCAGTACTTC
CDR3 protein: CASSIGGGIDEQYF

clone size: -
V gene: TRBV2
J gene: TRBJ1-6
D gene: -
CDR3 DNA: TGTGCCAGCAACGGGGACTCCTATAATTCACCCCTCCACTTT
CDR3 protein: CASNGDSYNSPLHF

clone size: -
V gene: TRBV7-8
J gene: TRBJ1-5
D gene: -
CDR3 DNA: TGTGCCAGCAGGGAGTCCCGCAATCAGCCCCAGCATTTT
CDR3 protein: CASRESRNQPQHF

clone size: -
V gene: TRBV6-4
J gene: TRBJ2-3
D gene: TRBD2
CDR3 DNA: TGTGCCAGCAGTGACTCGGGTCTAGCGGGAGCAGATACGCAGTATTTT
CDR3 protein: CASSDSGLAGADTQYF

clone size: once
V gene: TRBV11-2
J gene: TRBJ2-2
D gene: TRBD2
CDR3 DNA: TGTGCCAGCAGCTTGGGGCTAGCGGGAGAAGCGAGCGGGACCGGGGAGCTGTTTTTT
CDR3 protein: CASSLGLAGEASGTGELFF

clone size: -
V gene: TRBV12-5
J gene: TRBJ2-1
D gene: TRBD2
CDR3 DNA: TGTGCTAGTGGTACTCAGCGGGATTACCACAATGAGCAGTTCTTC
CDR3 protein: CASGTQRDYHNEQFF

clone size: -
V gene: TRBV25-1
J gene: TRBJ1-2
D gene: -
CDR3 DNA: TGTGCCAGCAGTGAATGGGCGGGGGACGGCTACACCTTC
CDR3 protein: CASSEWAGDGYTF

clone size: -
V gene: TRBV11-2
J gene: TRBJ1-1
D gene: -
CDR3 DNA: TGTGCCAGCAGCTTACCAGGACTGTTAAACACTGAAGCTTTCTTT
CDR3 protein: CASSLPGLLNTEAFF

clone size: once
V gene: TRBV27
J gene: TRBJ1-1
D gene: TRBD1
CDR3 DNA: TGTGCCAGCAGTTTAGCAGGGGGCTCTTTCGGGAACACTGAAGCTTTCTTT
CDR3 protein: CASSLAGGSFGNTEAFF

clone size: -
V gene: TRBV5-6
J gene: TRBJ1-4
D gene: -
CDR3 DNA: TGTGCCAGCAGCTTACAGGGAACTAATGAAAAACTGTTTTTT
CDR3 protein: CASSLQGTNEKLFF

clone size: -
V gene: TRBV10-1
J gene: TRBJ2-2
D gene: -
CDR3 DNA: TGCGCCAGCAGTGAGTCCGCCACCGGGGAGCTGTTTTTT
CDR3 protein: CASSESATGELFF

clone size: -
V gene: TRBV9
J gene: TRBJ2-1
D gene: TRBD2
CDR3 DNA: TGTGCCAGCAGTTGGACTAGCGCCGACATGGATGAGCAGTTCTTC
CDR3 protein: CASSWTSADMDEQFF

clone size: once
V gene: TRBV7-9
J gene: TRBJ2-7
D gene: -
CDR3 DNA: TGTGCCAGCAGCCCCCGGAGCTCCTACGAGCAGTACTTC
CDR3 protein: CASSPRSSYEQYF

clone size: -
V gene: TRBV5-1
J gene: TRBJ1-1
D gene: -
CDR3 DNA: TGCGCCAGCAGCCCCGCGGGGGCAGGGGCGTATGAAGCCACTGAAGCTTTCTTT
CDR3 protein: CASSPAGAGAYEATEAFF

clone size: -
V gene: TRBV10-2
J gene: TRBJ2-4
D gene: -
CDR3 DNA: TGCGCCAGCAGTGAGTCGGGAGGTGGGTGGACCAAAAACATTCAGTACTTC
CDR3 protein: CASSESGGGWTKNIQYF

clone size: -
V gene: TRBV6-6
J gene: TRBJ2-5
D gene: -
CDR3 DNA: TGTGCCAGCAGTTCTAAAGAGACCCAGTACTTC
CDR3 protein: CASSSKETQYF

clone size: -
V gene: TRBV30
J gene: TRBJ2-7
D gene: TRBD2
CDR3 DNA: TGTGCCTGGGCTTCCATAGCGGGGGGGAGCTCCTACGAGCAGTACTTC
CDR3 protein: CAWASIAGGSSYEQYF

clone size: once
V gene: TRBV30
J gene: TRBJ2-2
D gene: -
CDR3 DNA: TGTGCCTGGAGTCCGCAGAACACCGGGGAGCTGTTTTTT
CDR3 protein: CAWSPQNTGELFF

clone size: -
V gene: TRBV9
J gene: TRBJ2-1
D gene: -
CDR3 DNA: TGTGCCAGCAGCGTAGCGGGACAATTTCGCAATGAGCAGTTCTTC
CDR3 protein: CASSVAGQFRNEQFF

clone size: -
V gene: TRBV7-2
J gene: TRBJ1-5
D gene: -
CDR3 DNA: TGTGCCAGCAGCTTAAGAGGGGTTTCTGGCAATCAGCCCCAGCATTTT
CDR3 protein: CASSLRGVSGNQPQHF

clone size: once
V gene: TRBV6-6
J gene: TRBJ1-2
D gene: -
CDR3 DNA: TGTGCCAGCAGTTACTCGAACCTAGGGACATCGAATGGCTACACCTTC
CDR3 protein: CASSYSNLGTSNGYTF